This TCR beta chain was sequenced during a study of T cell responses to AZD1222 COVID-19 vaccine (dated by TCRdb to the early 2020s). Describing the broader study: AZD1222 recipients with second doses at about 4 weeks or about 12 weeks were pooled, because spike-specific TCR depth and breadth did not differ between schedules. TCR sequencing covered about 230 trial participants: about 210 given two doses of AZD1222 and 26 given two doses of MenACWY control vaccine. Trial participants were enrolled into age subgroups of 18-55, 56-69 and 70-plus years, which contained approximately 150, 30 and 60 TCR-sequenced participants, respectively.

Beyond this particular receptor, the publication reports: Because no samples from the day 14 peak response were available, repertoires could be characterized only after the peak T cell response. After two AZD1222 doses, both the breadth and the depth of spike-specific TCRs were significantly higher than at day 0 and than in MenACWY recipients. Reportedly, almost half of the unique spike-specific TCRs recognized epitopes lying outside the regions that are mutated in the B.1.351 and B.1.1.7 variants. In the small 56-69-year group, the increase in depth fell short of significance, most likely because of low power. The whole spike protein was spanned by vaccine-associated CD4 TCRs, and dominant responses were seen in regions 160-218 and 743-854. Participants were mostly white British and included more females than males, and it was suggested by the authors that clonal diversity may have been underestimated. Only a handful of AZD1222 recipients were SARS-CoV-2 seropositive at baseline, limiting conclusions about previously exposed vaccinees.

Via the germline V gene (reference sequence), CDR1 is LNHDA and CDR2 SQIVND. Ends trimmed: V by 1 base, J by 9 bases; bases unmatched to a gene: 9. Including the terminal cysteine and phenylalanine, the CDR3 comprises 16 residues. Of the read, only the CDR3 DNA is kept; its 48 bases are in frame from base 1. The label giving this sample's time point can be read as: baseline before first vaccination. Vaccinee samples came from UK trials COV001 and COV002, including a single-blind randomized controlled phase 2/3 trial of AZD1222 (ChAdOx1 nCoV-19) in healthy adults. For TCRbeta chain sequencing, PBMC samples from trial participants were taken at day 0 and at day 28 after the second dose. The CDR3 regions of human TCRbeta chains were analyzed by immunosequencing. For the original study's pipeline: TCRs in the repertoires were compared against a reference library of SARS-CoV-2-specific TCRs that had been generated with the MIRA antigen-specificity platform. Breadth was defined as the fraction of unique TCRs that were SARS-CoV-2-associated. Depth was defined as the fraction of total T cells that were SARS-CoV-2-associated. Using the MIRA data, every spike-specific TCR was mapped to the spike region that the TCR reacted to and assigned to either a CD4 or a CD8 class. Log10-transformed breadth and depth values were compared by one-way ANOVA with Sidak's multiple comparisons tests. Held by TCRdb, this immuneACCESS table contains in-frame sequences only and omits some clones. Under half of the omission traces to an unresolved V gene where checked; the cause of the rest is unknown. The DNA was the basis for D and trimming; V, J and clone size are from that table. The sample records more than 95,000 clones, about nine tenths of which are singletons. The ten largest make up about 48% of the sample.

As regards this clone: The target of this receptor is not known. No qualities accompany the bases; no much larger clone lies one base away.

The sequencing here drew on peripheral blood, taken on day 0 of AZD1222 vaccination. The chain couples TRBV19 to TRBJ1-6; 7 bases in the junction line up with TRBD1. This sequence originates from an adult in good health. The nucleotide sequence reads as follows: TGTGCCAGTAGTATAGGCTTCGACAGGGCAGTTTCACCCCTCCACTTT. Its translation reads: CASSIGFDRAVSPLHF.